Here is one TCR beta chain with its context. The data derive from a study of blood T cell repertoires in COVID-19. Sequencing was performed with immunoSEQ multiplex PCR; in TCRdb, only in-frame clones are kept and a portion is missing. The data contain fewer than 250,000 clones, 86% of them singletons. The germline V gene has CDR1 KGHDR and CDR2 SFDVKD. Losses at the gene ends were 9 bases for V and 8 bases for J; bases not matched to a gene: 9. This CDR3 has 14 residues. The TCR originated in an elderly woman with COVID-19, enrolled during active disease. The rearrangement uses TRBV24-1 and TRBJ2-1; 10 bases line up with TRBD1. The sequencing input was peripheral blood. CDR3 loop: CATSGTGAPDEQFF. DNA for the CDR3: TGTGCCACCTCCGGGACAGGGGCCCCCGATGAGCAGTTCTTC.